The clone carrying this T cell receptor beta chain has ten or more counts. This sample was taken from a study of CD8+CD57+ T cells in acquired aplastic anemia. Study in general: The sorted CD4+ and CD8+ cells yielded an average roughly 3 ug of DNA.

The CDR3 runs 17 residues. Trimming took 3 bases from V and 7 from J; bases not matched to a gene: 14. Per germline, CDR1 LNHDA and CDR2 SQIVND (reference sequence). Those patients picked for sequencing had displayed CD8+CD57+ cell expansion on flow cytometry. Patients had received no therapy at the time of blood sampling. Genomic DNA, serving as template, underwent TCR beta VDJ and CDR3 profiling. From the reads, TCRdb called clonotypes with MiXCR, one entry per CDR3 protein. Among around 200,000 distinct CDR3 sequences listed, roughly 50% were seen once. The sequenced sample was sorted CD4+, CD8+, or CD8+CD57+ T cells (not recorded which) from PBMCs. V and J are TRBV19 and TRBJ1-5, with 8 bases matching TRBD1. The TCR sequence derives from a human donor with aplastic anemia. CDR3 DNA: TGTGCCAGTAGTATCTCCTGGACAGGGAGTGGAAGGCAGCCCCAGCATTTT. Encoded protein: CASSISWTGSGRQPQHF.